One sample yielded the 25 T cell receptor beta chains listed below, sequenced in a study of blood T cells in healthy people across ages. The second PCR ran about 6 to 12 cycles with a sample-barcoded 5' primer and J-beta primers. From the 5' RACE reads, TCRdb called clonotypes with MiXCR, one entry per CDR3 protein. Of 550,000 to 750,000 distinct CDR3 sequences listed, roughly 21% were seen once; the top ten hold roughly 3.9%. Sequencing used blood. The receptors come from a man between 65 and 85 years old in good health.

The chain is built from TRBV7-9 and TRBJ1-2, with a tentative D call TRBD1 (5 bases). In germline, CDR1 is SEHNR, CDR2 FQNEAQ (reference sequence). This CDR3 spans 15 amino acids. V was clipped by 1 base and J by 7 bases, with 16 bases between them. The CDR3 region has the DNA TGTGCCAGCAGCTTAGTGGATGGGGCACCCTTTGGCTACACCTTC. It codes for CASSLVDGAPFGYTF.

About this clonotype itself: Its ends do not fully match the called genes, so a read error is possible. The V call is TRBV20-1, the J call TRBJ2-1; the match to TRBD1 covers 8 bases. Germline CDR1 DFQATT, CDR2 SNEGSKA (reference sequence). The CDR3 length is 17 residues. CDR3 sequence (DNA): TGCAGTGCTAGAGATCCCAAACAGGGGGGATCGGAGGATGAGCAGTCCTTC. Residues: CSARDPKQGGSEDEQSF.

This clonotype was counted at least ten times. The rearrangement links TRBV5-1 to TRBJ2-2; D may correspond to TRBD1 or TRBD2 (5 bases each). This CDR3 comprises 15 residues. The V gene's germline CDR1 is SGHRS and CDR2 YFSETQ. Trimming pared 4 bases from V and 1 base from J, leaving 11 bases between. The CDR3 nucleotides are TGCGCCAGCAGCCCTGGGACCAGGAACACCGGGGAGCTGTTTTTT. This translates into CASSPGTRNTGELFF.

The gene calls are TRBV20-1 and TRBJ2-1; D gene ambiguous. The CDR3 is made up of 13 amino acids. The V and J ends lost 5 bases and 0 bases respectively, with 8 bases between them. From germline, CDR1 is DFQATT and CDR2 SNEGSKA (reference sequence). The DNA for the CDR3 is TGCAGTGCTTTAGATCGCTCCTACAATGAGCAGTTCTTC. Encoded protein: CSALDRSYNEQFF.

This clonotype was seen a few times. This chain uses TRBV29-1 with TRBJ2-2; possibly TRBD2 for D (5 bases). Germline V CDR1 and CDR2: SQVTM, ANQGSEA. V lost 7 bases and J 0 bases, leaving 9 bases between the germline ends. This CDR3 comprises 13 residues. Written as DNA, the CDR3 is TGCAGCGCAGCGGCTTCGAACACCGGGGAGCTGTTTTTT. Translated, it gives CSAAASNTGELFF.

The chain uses TRBV11-2 and TRBJ2-1, with no clear D. The CDR3 loop spans 11 amino acids. Germline CDR1 SGHAT, CDR2 FQNNGV. V was clipped by 5 bases and J by 8 bases, with 7 bases between them. CDR3 DNA sequence: TGTGCCAGCAGCCTCCACGATGAGCAGTTCTTC. Its protein is CASSLHDEQFF.

This clonotype showed up many times. CDR3 nucleotides: TGTGCCAGCAGCTTAGGCTCGAGCTCCTACGAGCAGTACTTC. Residues: CASSLGSSSYEQYF. This chain joins TRBV7-6 and TRBJ2-7; D unresolved. The length of the CDR3 is 14 residues. Between the trimmed V and J ends, which lost 1 base and 0 bases, there was a span of 7 bases. Germline V gives CDR1 SGHVS, CDR2 FNYEAQ.

The chain has TRBV29-1 and TRBJ2-7, with D unresolved. V shed 4 bases and J shed 0 bases, with 13 bases lying between them. CDR3 length equals 14 residues. Germline V gene lookup returns CDR1 SQVTM and CDR2 ANQGSEA. The CDR3 DNA reads as TGCAGCGTTGCCTCCGACTTGAGCTCCTACGAGCAGTACTTC. It is translated as CSVASDLSSYEQYF.

This clonotype has just a few counts. The rearrangement links TRBV28 to TRBJ2-3; D is ambiguous. CDR3 size: 15 residues. Per germline, CDR1 MDHEN and CDR2 SYDVKM. V lost 3 bases, J lost 2 bases, and 12 bases lay in between. CDR3 coding DNA: TGTGCCAGCAGTTTCAGGTTAGGGAACACAGATACGCAGTATTTT. As protein: CASSFRLGNTDTQYF.

The V call is TRBV4-1, the J call TRBJ2-7; 10 nucleotides line up with TRBD1. The germline V gene encodes CDR1 MGHRA and CDR2 YSYEKL. The CDR3 sequence is 16 residues long. Trimming at V came to 0 bases and at J to 4 bases, leaving 6 bases not matched to a gene. DNA for the CDR3: TGCGCCAGCAGCCAAGATTTCCAGGACAGGGGGTACGAGCAGTACTTC. It yields the protein CASSQDFQDRGYEQYF.

This clonotype has just a few counts. V and J are TRBV5-1 and TRBJ2-7, with no clear D. Germline-derived CDR1 and CDR2 are SGHRS and YFSETQ. The V end lost 3 bases, the J end lost 2 bases, and 12 bases lay between the germline ends. CDR3 size: 14 residues. CDR3 sequence (DNA): TGCGCCAGCAGCTCTGACCAGAGTACCTACGAGCAGTACTTC. It translates to CASSSDQSTYEQYF.

This clonotype was recorded a few times. The V call is TRBV12-3 or TRBV12-4, the J call TRBJ1-6, with 7 nucleotides matching TRBD1. J gave up 7 bases and V 4 bases, and 4 bases lay outside the gene matches. This CDR3 comprises 14 residues. The CDR3 DNA reads as TGTGCCAGCAGTTCGACAGGGAGCAATTCACCCCTCCACTTT. Translation gives CASSSTGSNSPLHF.

This chain joins TRBV3-1 and TRBJ2-2, with no clear D. V gave up 0 bases and J gave up 5 bases, with 7 bases separating them. CDR1 LGHDT and CDR2 YNNKEL come from the germline V gene (reference sequence). The CDR3 loop spans 14 amino acids. The CDR3 DNA reads as TGTGCCAGCAGCCAAGAGGGCCTTACCGGGGAGCTGTTTTTT. This sequence encodes CASSQEGLTGELFF.

J is TRBJ1-4 and V is TRBV18; no firm D call. The CDR3 covers 15 residues. The germline V gene encodes CDR1 KGHSH and CDR2 LQKENI. V lost 3 bases and J lost 3, with 11 bases in between. The CDR3 region is CASSPSSHANEKLFF. CDR3 nucleotide sequence: TGTGCCAGCTCACCCAGTTCCCACGCTAATGAAAAACTGTTTTTT.

V gene TRBV20-1 combines with J gene TRBJ1-1; no definite D call. In germline, CDR1 is DFQATT, CDR2 SNEGSKA (reference sequence). The CDR3 length is 12 residues. V lost 6 bases and J 1 base, leaving 9 bases between the germline ends. The CDR3 sequence is CSANYENTEAFF. The CDR3 DNA reads as TGCAGTGCAAATTACGAGAACACTGAAGCTTTCTTT.

This chain connects TRBV3-1 to TRBJ2-4, with 12 bases aligning to TRBD1. Germline trimming cut 6 bases from V and 0 bases from J; bases unmatched to any gene: 9. The germline CDR1 and CDR2 sequences are LGHDT and YNNKEL (reference sequence). CDR3 size: 18 residues. CDR3: CASSPGQGAGIAKNIQYF. In nucleotides, the CDR3 is TGTGCCAGCAGTCCGGGACAGGGGGCGGGTATAGCCAAAAACATTCAGTACTTC. The full variable domain, in which reference TRBV3-1 and TRBJ2-4 provide the parts outside the CDR3, is DTAVSQTPKYLVTQMGNDKSIKCEQNLGHDTMYWYKQDSKKFLKIMFSYNNKELIINETVPNRFSPKSPDKAHLNLHINSLELGDSAVYFCASSPGQGAGIAKNIQYFGAGTRLSVL.

This clonotype was counted a few times. This chain links TRBV7-9 with TRBJ2-7; tentative D call: TRBD2 (6 bases). Between the trimmed V and J ends, which lost 3 bases and 0 bases, there was a span of 15 bases. The CDR3 has 16 amino acids. Germline V lookup: CDR1 SEHNR, CDR2 FQNEAQ (reference sequence). The DNA for the CDR3 is TGTGCCAGCAGCTTTGGGCTAGCGAGCTCCTCCTACGAGCAGTACTTC. As protein: CASSFGLASSSYEQYF.

This clonotype was seen at least ten times. The chain has TRBV6-4 and TRBJ2-4; D is unresolved. Trimming left V 0 bases short and J 1 base short, with 10 bases between. The CDR3 covers 16 residues. Germline-derived CDR1 and CDR2 are MRHNA and SNTAGT. The CDR3 sequence is CASSDSMGSAKNIQYF. The CDR3 DNA follows: TGTGCCAGCAGTGACTCGATGGGATCCGCCAAAAACATTCAGTACTTC.

As for this clonotype: A clone one base away is much larger, so this may be a read error. In DNA form, the CDR3 reads TGCGCCAGCAGTCAGCAGGGCGGGCACAATGAGCAGTTCTTC. Translated: CASSQQGGHNEQFF. The gene calls are TRBV5-1 and TRBJ2-1; TRBD1 or TRBD2 may be the D gene (5 bases each). Germline loops: CDR1 SGHRS, CDR2 YFSETQ. V lost 5 bases and J lost 5, with 14 bases in between. The CDR3 is 14 amino acids.

This clonotype was counted between two and nine times. The gene calls are TRBV20-1 and TRBJ2-3, with 8 bases matching TRBD2. The junction had 8 bases not matched to a gene; V was cut back by 3 bases and J by 3 bases. CDR1 DFQATT and CDR2 SNEGSKA come from the germline V gene (reference sequence). CDR3 length: 15 residues. CDR3 protein: CSASISGSMTDTQYF. In nucleotides, the CDR3 is TGCAGTGCTAGTATCAGCGGGAGTATGACAGATACGCAGTATTTT.

This sequence joins TRBV20-1 and TRBJ2-1; TRBD2 aligns across 12 bases. J lost 6 bases, V lost 4 bases, and 10 bases had no gene match. Germline-derived CDR1 and CDR2 are DFQATT and SNEGSKA (reference sequence). The CDR3 is made up of 16 amino acids. CDR3 DNA: TGCAGTGCTACGGGGCTAGCGGGAGGGCCGGCCAATGAGCAGTTCTTC. This sequence encodes CSATGLAGGPANEQFF.

This clonotype was counted a few times. The chain joins TRBV10-3 to TRBJ1-3; D is uncertain. V lost 8 bases to trimming and J lost 2 bases, with 7 bases between them. CDR1 is ENHRY, CDR2 SYGVKD, per germline. CDR3 size: 12 residues. CDR3: CAIRRAGNTIYF. CDR3 nucleotide sequence: TGTGCCATCCGACGGGCTGGAAACACCATATATTTT.

V gene TRBV2 combines with J gene TRBJ2-1; 9 bases match TRBD2. V lost 6 bases and J lost 7; bases outside the gene matches: 13. This CDR3 has 16 residues. CDR1 and CDR2 from the germline V gene are SNHLY and FYNNEI. The CDR3 coding sequence is TGTGCCAGCAGCCCTTCCAGGCTAGCGGGGCCAAATGAGCAGTTCTTC. This sequence encodes CASSPSRLAGPNEQFF.

The chain couples TRBV11-2 to TRBJ1-1; the D gene is possibly TRBD1 (5 bases). The CDR3 sequence is 14 residues long. CDR1 is SGHAT, CDR2 FQNNGV, per germline. The ends were cut back, 3 bases at V and 5 bases at J, with 13 bases in the middle. The DNA of the CDR3 is TGTGCCAGCAGCTTGGTTGGGGGGATGACTGAAGCTTTCTTT. It is translated as CASSLVGGMTEAFF.

This clonotype was observed a few times. The chain carries TRBV7-3 and TRBJ1-4, with 11 bases matching TRBD1. V shed 4 bases and J 8 bases; nucleotides not matched to a gene: 6. This CDR3 contains 15 residues. The germline V gene has CDR1 SGHTA and CDR2 FQGTGA. CDR3 bases: TGTGCCAGCAGCTCAACCGGGACAGGGGGGGAAAAACTGTTTTTT. This encodes CASSSTGTGGEKLFF.